This entry features one T cell receptor beta chain sequence. Its antigen is currently unknown. The sample is drawn from a study of T-cell reconstitution after alpha-beta-depleted transplantation in children. V was shortened by 0 bases and J by 3 bases, with 10 bases between the two germline ends. This CDR3 comprises 15 residues. Looked up from germline, CDR1 is SGHRS and CDR2 is YFSETQ. The study, taken as a whole, reports: About two months after transplant, alpha-beta T cells reportedly came from several hundred expanded graft clones. T-cell numbers and diversity, one year after transplant, stemmed largely from T cells that were newly produced. Recipient T cells and thymic progenitors that survived gave rise to the high TCRbeta diversity observed at day 60 in some patients.

Unique molecular identifiers were built into the TCRbeta library. TCRdb recomputed calls from the PCR reads with MiXCR, one row per CDR3 protein. The sample consists of about 980,000 distinct CDR3 sequences, about 26% of them appearing once. The chain joins TRBV5-1 to TRBJ2-1; perhaps TRBD1 as D (5 bases). The sample here was PBMCs, mostly from graft donor cells, taken 360 days after TCRalphabeta/CD19-depleted stem cell transplant. This TCR came from a boy under three years old who had a stem cell transplant for SCID, so the T cells may come from the graft donor. The CDR3 here is CASSLASQGYNEQFF. In DNA, the CDR3 is TGCGCCAGCAGCTTGGCATCTCAGGGCTACAATGAGCAGTTCTTC.